This TCR beta chain was captured by sequencing in a study of vaccination and CD4 T cells after COVID-19. On the study more broadly: Stimuli were overlapping spike peptide pools of SARS-CoV-2 and three common cold coronaviruses (HCoV-NL63, HCoV-OC43, HCoV-229E).

Sequenced with the Oncomine TCR Beta short-read assay was DNA taken from cultured CD4+ T cells. Each CDR3 protein is one row after TCRdb ran MiXCR on the PCR reads. This sample has 15,000 to 20,000 distinct CDR3 sequences; about 50% occur once, and the top ten carry 8.5% to 10%. Remarks on this clonotype: Its target is not known.

Treatment given: approximately nine-day PBMC culture with coronavirus spike peptide pools or control peptides (ViraFEST assay). Some 2.2 million PBMCs were grown per well alongside approximately 9.2 IU/ml IL-2 and 9.5 to 10 ug/ml peptide pools. This CDR3 has 18 residues. Germline CDR1 ENHRY, CDR2 SYGVKD. V lost 4 bases to trimming and J lost 9 bases; unmatched junction nucleotides: 19. The clonotype originates from a human donor who had recovered from COVID-19. The material sequenced was CD4+ T cells from blood, cultured in vitro, taken after SARS-CoV-2 vaccination. The rearrangement joins TRBV10-3 to TRBJ2-5, with 11 bases lining up with TRBD2. CDR3 region: CAISGTISGTSGLEAQYF. CDR3 nucleotide sequence: TGTGCCATCAGTGGGACTATCTCCGGGACTAGCGGATTGGAGGCCCAGTACTTC.